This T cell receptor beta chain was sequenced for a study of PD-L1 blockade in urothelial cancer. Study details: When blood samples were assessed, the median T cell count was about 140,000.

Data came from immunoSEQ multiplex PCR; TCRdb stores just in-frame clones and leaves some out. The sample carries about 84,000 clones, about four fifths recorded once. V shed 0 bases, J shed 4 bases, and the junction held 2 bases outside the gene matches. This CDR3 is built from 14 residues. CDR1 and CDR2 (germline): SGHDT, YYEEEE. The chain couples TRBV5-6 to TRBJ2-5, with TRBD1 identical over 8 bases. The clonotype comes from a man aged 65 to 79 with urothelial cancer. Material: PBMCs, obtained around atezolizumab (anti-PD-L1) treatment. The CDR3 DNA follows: TGTGCCAGCAGCTTGGCCACAGGGGGAGAGACCCAGTACTTC. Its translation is CASSLATGGETQYF.